This T cell receptor (beta chain) came from a study of cytomegalovirus exposure and HLA in healthy donors (dated by TCRdb to 2015 to 2018). The study in broad terms: According to an earlier analysis of around 600 of the donors, about 179 million T cells yielded 117 million unique TCR beta sequences and less than 300 Gb of sequence data. The study profiled the T cell repertoires of hundreds of subjects by immunosequencing and related them to cytomegalovirus serostatus. Roughly five DR-DQ haplotypes were handled as single units for association and clustering, since linkage in the cohort was strong. The genetic ancestry cluster associated with self-reported Caucasian donors included 70% to 85% of the approximately 410 genotyped donors. About 300 gigabases of sequencing data and some 85 million unique TCR sequences were included in an early release covering about 600 HLA-typed donors. HLA typing covered class I and class II loci at four-digit resolution. A separate validation cohort of 100 to 150 different subjects was used in addition to the roughly 640-subject first cohort. A later genetic analysis took genome-wide SNP genotypes for 398 of the 666 donors and used that subset as a discovery cohort. High-throughput TCR immunosequencing, statistical association of individual TCRs with disease status, and machine learning were combined to predict cytomegalovirus infection status. An earlier analysis of approximately 640 of the donors applied high-throughput TCR beta sequencing to assess whether each TCR beta V gene segment acted as functional or pseudogenic. In the later analysis, no new phenotypic data were used to find candidate immune exposures; instead, reliance was placed on TCR beta sequences and their occurrence across donors. Among roughly 370 genotyped donors of the cohort, an average of around 240,000 unique TCR beta nucleotide sequences were sequenced per donor, roughly a sixth of them non-productive. Every repertoire in the discovery cohort had been generated on one and the same sequencing platform. Typing coverage differed by locus: A, B, C, DRB1 and DQB1 were typed in roughly 620-640 donors, DQA1 in 500 to 550, DPA1 in nearly 610, and DPB1 in 450 to 480. To study patterns of TCR occurrence, a later analysis re-analyzed previously published TCR beta repertoires from under 750 donors and added high-resolution HLA genotyping. Alongside the repertoire data, information on donor age, sex, ethnicity and CMV serostatus was compiled. The study aimed to test whether signatures of past pathogen exposure could be identified by cataloging public T cell receptors. Study-level results and caveats: Only TCR beta chains were sequenced in this cohort, and the absence of alpha or paired-chain data limited detectable features. According to a later analysis, TCR association rates differed among HLA loci, with DRB1 alleles showing the most associated TCRs and HLA-C alleles showing the fewest. A total of roughly 160 TCR beta chains were listed by the study as associated with cytomegalovirus. Because some donors lacked HLA typing at each locus, the association tests relied only on the typed subset. The earlier analysis of fewer than 750 of the donors excluded some 15 rarely observed V segments, including chromosome 9 orphons, because counts were too low. Specific HLA alleles were associated with 18,000 or so TCR beta sequences at a false discovery rate of 0.05 in a later analysis. In an earlier analysis of some 540 of the donors, most TCR beta V segments appeared in productive rearrangements about 90% or about 30% of the time, broadly matching IMGT annotations. A cluster of highly shared sequence variants was judged likely to be a technical artifact of the sequencing pipeline. In a later analysis, several top co-occurrence clusters were reported to appear linked to parvovirus B19, influenza, CMV and Epstein-Barr virus. An association between a missense DCLRE1C variant and V-gene and J-gene trimming of TCR beta chains was found in a later genetic analysis and replicated in an independent cohort. In a later analysis, HLA-associated TCR beta chains were found to be more clonally expanded and to have lower generation probabilities than equally common non-associated chains. For the cohort, immune exposure information was limited to CMV serostatus. A further reported finding was that TCR beta sequences accurately predicted the HLA-A and HLA-B alleles for most subjects in the first cohort. Most TCR sequences were seen in very few donors, while some public TCRs were found in many individuals. In both the original and validation cohorts, the classifier was reported to diagnose cytomegalovirus status with high specificity and sensitivity. According to a later genetic analysis, donors in an Asian-associated ancestry cluster had fewer N-insertions in productive TCRs than the roughly 660-donor mean. A few of the identified cytomegalovirus-associated TCR beta chains were confirmed in vitro to be specific for cytomegalovirus antigens. Most CMV-associated TCR beta chains appeared to be HLA-restricted in a later analysis, and the HLA associations seemed to be driven largely by CMV exposure. The authors suggested that the approach could potentially be extended to other disease states and immunological phenotypes. The presence/absence analyses assumed that sequencing depth was roughly uniform across donors, and that assumption may not be true. When HLA alleles, especially DR and DQ, strongly co-occurred, TCR associations were difficult to assign to individual alleles. Correlated functional status among segregating V segments might reflect linkage disequilibrium, but an unknown experimental factor could not be ruled out. Because the 87-base-pair reads could not distinguish some IMGT-functional V segments, including TRBV6-2 and TRBV6-3, those segments were excluded.

Libraries were prepared through the immunoSEQ multiplex PCR assay. For the multiplex PCR, a mixture combining 60 forward primers for TCR Vbeta segments and 13 reverse primers for TCR Jbeta segments was used. The CDR3 region of rearranged TCR beta genes was amplified from genomic DNA with a multiplex PCR assay. The Illumina HiSeq System was used to sequence the amplified TCR beta libraries as 87-base-pair reads. Turning to the authors' computational methods: Across the roughly 600 repertoires, a later analysis counted tens of millions of unique TCR beta chains, 8.5 million to 12 million of which were shared by at least two donors. A nearest-neighbor algorithm error-corrected the raw reads and collapsed the reads into unique sequences, merging closely related sequences to remove PCR and sequencing errors. Alignment of CDR3 sequences to IMGT reference sequences was used to assign V, D and J gene segments. For a sequence to be retained, at least a six-nucleotide match to both a V gene segment and a J gene segment was required. A rearrangement counted as productive if the CDR3 had no stop codons and remained in frame with V and J, and every other rearrangement counted as non-productive. CDR3 was defined by IMGT convention, running from the second conserved V-encoded cysteine to the conserved J-encoded phenylalanine. The earlier analysis of some 600 of the donors excluded sequences that lacked an unambiguous match to a single V gene segment. An earlier analysis of just under 600 of the donors called V segments functional above 56.7% productive rearrangements and segregating when the between-donor standard deviation exceeded 5%. A statistical classification framework was built to diagnose cytomegalovirus status from the catalog of TCR beta chain sequences. A later analysis assigned V and J genes by comparing TCR nucleotide sequences with IMGT/GENE-DB human TR gene sequences. In a later analysis, CDR3 sequences and most-parsimonious VDJ recombination scenarios were assigned using the TCRdist pipeline. In a later analysis, each TCR beta chain was defined by its CDR3 amino acid sequence together with its V-gene family, and reads lacking a unique V-gene family were excluded. To address suspected cross-contamination and a sequencing artifact, a later analysis removed approximately 600 highly shared, low-generation-probability nucleotide sequences. In a later analysis, a clonal expansion index for each public chain was calculated from normalized within-repertoire ranks of inferred template counts. Generation probabilities in a later analysis came from a VDJ recombination model fitted to out-of-frame rearrangements, and those results were checked against IGoR. A later analysis scored TCR-TCR, TCR-HLA and TCR-CMV co-occurrence with hypergeometric tests, applying a repertoire-size bias correction to TCR pairs. A later analysis estimated false discovery rates by permuting HLA or CMV assignments 20 times. In a later analysis, co-occurring TCRs were grouped using DBSCAN, with TCRdist sequence similarity added in when clustering inside HLA-allele-positive subsets. Repertoires with fewer than 30,000 or more than 120,000 public chains were left out of co-occurrence clustering, as were about 5 repertoires with anomalous nucleotide sharing. Entries here come from immuneACCESS through TCRdb and include only in-frame sequences with V and J called. Some clones fail to appear in such tables; in the studies checked, an unresolved V gene covers under half of the shortfall, and the cause of the remainder is unknown. V and J calls and clone size are copied from that table; D and trimming were computed from the DNA. Within this sample are tens of thousands of clones, with about 79% of them counted one time only. The top ten hold roughly 1.7% of the sample.

The cohort consisted of approximately 670 healthy bone marrow donors. At the time of sampling, all cohort members were nominally healthy, though unrecorded immune exposures were likely present. The donor tested CMV seronegative and was one of the 352 seronegative cohort members. Each donor provided a peripheral blood sample, and peripheral blood mononuclear cells were used for TCR beta sequencing. Genomic DNA was extracted from the blood cell samples with the Qiagen DNeasy Blood Extraction Kit. From its cysteine to its phenylalanine, the CDR3 spans 14 amino acids. Left in the record is the CDR3 DNA by itself, 42 bases read in frame from the first base. A distance of 15 bases separates the germline ends of V and J, which lose 6 bases and 2 bases respectively. CDR1 and CDR2 are drawn from the germline V gene: SGHRS, YFSETQ. As for this clone: It has no known antigen specificity. Base qualities are not recorded, but no much larger clone differs from it by a single base.

This receptor was taken from a middle-aged man in good health and CMV-seronegative. The V and J segments used are TRBV5-1 and TRBJ2-7; a weak D assignment points to TRBD2 (6 bases agree). Sample: PBMCs. The nucleotides read TGCGCCAGCACCCCCCGCGGGGCTACCTACGAGCAGTACTTC. The translation is CASTPRGATYEQYF.